The clone carrying this T cell receptor beta chain was picked up many times. The time point was: sample taken at primary tumor resection. Patients with untreated early-stage non-small cell lung cancer, numbering 72, were the donors. Germline V gives CDR1 DFQATT, CDR2 SNEGSKA (reference sequence). The CDR3 contains 12 residues. The germline V and J ends were trimmed by 2 bases and 3 bases, with 8 bases remaining between them. MiXCR, applied by TCRdb to the 5' RACE reads, yields one record per CDR3 protein. The sample shows roughly 39,000 distinct CDR3 sequences, 7.5% of them seen only once. The entry originates in a study of spatial heterogeneity in lung cancer.

Material: PBMCs, obtained at surgery. The clonotype originates from a male donor with early-stage non-small cell lung cancer. This rearrangement joins TRBV20-1 to TRBJ2-7; possible D gene TRBD1, 5 bases. CDR3 region: CSARPDSYEQYF. The CDR3 nucleotides read TGCAGTGCTAGACCCGACAGCTACGAGCAGTACTTC.